What follows are 24 T cell receptor beta chains derived from one specimen sequenced in a study of OX40 agonist ivuxolimab in advanced cancers. Using immunoSEQ multiplex PCR, the repertoire was profiled, and TCRdb retains in-frame clones only, with some absent. The sample lists some 70,000 clones, about 82% occurring once. The sample here was CD4+ or CD8+ T cells sorted from blood, taken in a trial of the OX40 agonist ivuxolimab. Receptors were obtained from an adult with an advanced solid tumor such as melanoma, head and neck, liver or kidney cancer.

This chain joins TRBV4-3 and TRBJ2-3; D possibly uses TRBD1 or TRBD2 (5 bases each). V shed 2 bases and J shed 0 bases, with 9 bases lying between them. The CDR3 is made up of 15 amino acids. CDR1 is LGHNA and CDR2 is YSLEER in the germline V gene. The CDR3 region is CASSQRGGSTDTQYF. CDR3 DNA sequence: TGCGCCAGCAGCCAAAGGGGCGGGAGCACAGATACGCAGTATTTT.

The CDR3 coding sequence is TGTGCCAGCAGTTACTCCGGCATTTTCTCTGGAAACACCATATATTTT. This encodes CASSYSGIFSGNTIYF. J is TRBJ1-3 and V is TRBV6-6; no clear D gene. The CDR3 loop spans 16 amino acids. V lost 0 bases, J lost 0 bases, and 9 bases lay in between. CDR1 and CDR2 (germline): MNHNY, SVGAGI (reference sequence).

The chain is built from TRBV4-2 and TRBJ2-3, with a weak D call TRBD2 (6 bases). The ends were cut back, 0 bases at V and 5 bases at J, with 9 bases in the middle. Germline CDR1 LGHNA, CDR2 YNFKEQ. CDR3 size: 14 residues. CDR3 region: CASSQEGRGDTQYF. The CDR3 DNA sequence: TGTGCCAGCAGCCAAGAGGGGCGGGGAGATACGCAGTATTTT.

The chain has TRBV10-3 and TRBJ2-7; perhaps TRBD1 as D (6 bases). The V end was cut by 10 bases, the J end by 2 bases, with 18 bases between. Looked up from germline, CDR1 is ENHRY and CDR2 is SYGVKD. The CDR3 covers 14 residues. The CDR3 loop is CATTYDDRPYEQYF. In DNA, the CDR3 is TGTGCCACGACATACGATGACAGGCCCTACGAGCAGTACTTC.

The DNA for the CDR3 is TGCGCCAGCAGCTTAGAACCCGGGACAGGTCAAGAGACCCAGTACTTC. Amino acids: CASSLEPGTGQETQYF. The chain links TRBV5-1 to TRBJ2-5, with 8 positions matching TRBD1. Germline CDR1 and CDR2: SGHRS and YFSETQ. V lost 2 bases and J lost 2; bases outside the gene matches: 8. This CDR3 contains 16 residues.

In DNA, the CDR3 is TGTGCCAGCAGCCCGCTTGGGGATCCTTTGCGTGGCTACACCTTC. It translates to CASSPLGDPLRGYTF. V is TRBV7-2 and J is TRBJ1-2; D unresolved. The V end was cut by 5 bases, the J end by 7 bases, with 20 bases between. The CDR3 consists of 15 residues. CDR1 and CDR2 from the germline V gene are SGHTA and FQGNSA.

In its sample, this clone was seen once. The chain joins TRBV9 to TRBJ1-1, with D perhaps matching TRBD1 (5 bases). The CDR3 spans 13 residues. In germline, CDR1 is SGDLS, CDR2 YYNGEE. V was trimmed by 0 bases and J by 6 bases, leaving 9 bases between them. CDR3 sequence reads: CASSVGSGAEAFF. CDR3 coding DNA: TGTGCCAGCAGCGTAGGGTCGGGGGCTGAAGCTTTCTTT.

V is TRBV7-2 and J is TRBJ1-5; D possibly corresponds to TRBD1 (6 bases). CDR3 length: 16 residues. CDR1 is SGHTA, CDR2 FQGNSA, per germline. Trimming pared 0 bases from V and 4 bases from J, leaving 13 bases between. CDR3: CASSLAWTVPNQPQHF. DNA of the CDR3: TGTGCCAGCAGCTTAGCCTGGACAGTTCCGAATCAGCCCCAGCATTTT.

The chain is built from TRBV5-1 and TRBJ2-5; weak D call: TRBD2 (6 bases). CDR3 length: 13 amino acids. V was cut by 4 bases and J by 2 bases, with 9 bases left in between. Germline CDR1 is SGHRS and CDR2 is YFSETQ. CDR3 nucleotides: TGCGCCAGCAGCCCAGGGAGGCAAGAGACCCAGTACTTC. Translated, it gives CASSPGRQETQYF.

The V and J genes are TRBV29-1 and TRBJ2-3, with D perhaps assigned TRBD1 or TRBD2 (5 bases each). Germline values: CDR1 SQVTM, CDR2 ANQGSEA. Trimming removed 2 bases from V and 6 bases from J, with 21 bases in between. The CDR3 loop spans 16 amino acids. CDR3 nucleotide sequence: TGCAGCGTTGAAAATTATAGCACCAGGGACGGGGATACGCAGTATTTT. Its translation is CSVENYSTRDGDTQYF.

This sequence joins TRBV27 and TRBJ1-2; 7 bases line up with TRBD1. V lost 3 bases, J lost 7 bases, and 11 bases stayed unmatched. Germline lookup yields CDR1 MNHEY and CDR2 SMNVEV (reference sequence). The CDR3 is 15 amino acids. CDR3 loop: CASSFAETGNFGYTF. As DNA, the CDR3 is TGTGCCAGCAGTTTTGCCGAGACAGGGAATTTTGGCTACACCTTC.

The chain uses TRBV19 and TRBJ1-2; possibly TRBD1 for D (5 bases). Between the trimmed V and J ends, which lost 0 bases and 7 bases, there was a span of 9 bases. The germline V gene encodes CDR1 LNHDA and CDR2 SQIVND (reference sequence). The CDR3 extends over 13 amino acids. The DNA for the CDR3 is TGTGCCAGTAGTATAGACGACAGCCTTGGCTACACCTTC. It encodes CASSIDDSLGYTF.

CDR3: CASSQDRGSITDTQYF. In DNA, the CDR3 is TGCGCCAGCAGCCAAGATAGGGGCAGTATCACAGATACGCAGTATTTT. The gene calls are TRBV4-3 and TRBJ2-3, with D tentatively TRBD1 (5 bases). Trimming shortened V by 0 bases and J by 2 bases, and 12 bases separated the two germline ends. CDR1 LGHNA and CDR2 YSLEER come from the germline V gene. The CDR3 has 16 amino acids.

V gene TRBV30 combines with J gene TRBJ2-1; TRBD2 matches 9 bases. Germline V gene lookup returns CDR1 GTSNPN and CDR2 SVGIG (reference sequence). The CDR3 sequence is 17 residues long. Trimming removed 5 bases from V and 1 base from J; junction bases left unmatched: 12. The CDR3 DNA sequence: TGTGCCTGGGACTGGGGGGCGGGAGGGCCGTCCTACAATGAGCAGTTCTTC. Encoded protein: CAWDWGAGGPSYNEQFF.

The chain carries TRBV18 and TRBJ1-1; a possible D gene is TRBD1 (5 bases). This CDR3 has 14 amino acids. Trimming shortened V by 2 bases and J by 0 bases, and 7 bases separated the two germline ends. Germline V gene sequence: CDR1 KGHSH, CDR2 LQKENI. The CDR3 DNA reads as TGTGCCAGCTCACCAGACAGCTTGAACACTGAAGCTTTCTTT. Translating it yields CASSPDSLNTEAFF.

The chain employs TRBV2 and TRBJ2-3; D is ambiguous. V was pared by 4 bases and J by 0 bases, with 8 bases between. The CDR3 is 14 residues long. Per germline, CDR1 SNHLY and CDR2 FYNNEI. CDR3 residues: CASSVYGSTDTQYF. The DNA of the CDR3 is TGTGCCAGCAGTGTGTACGGTAGCACAGATACGCAGTATTTT.

The chain is built from TRBV19 and TRBJ2-2, with 8 bases matching TRBD2. Trimming cost V 7 bases and J 0 bases; bases outside gene matches: 7. Germline CDR1 is LNHDA and CDR2 is SQIVND (reference sequence). The CDR3 is 16 amino acids. The CDR3 protein is CASIGGAATNTGELFF. In nucleotides, the CDR3 is TGTGCCAGTATCGGGGGGGCCGCAACGAACACCGGGGAGCTGTTTTTT. Supplemented by reference TRBV19 and TRBJ2-2, the full variable domain reads DGGITQSPKYLFRKEGQNVTLSCEQNLNHDAMYWYRQDPGQGLRLIYYSQIVNDFQKGDIAEGYSVSREKKESFPLTVTSAQKNPTAFYLCASIGGAATNTGELFFGEGSRLTVL.

The chain couples TRBV6-5 to TRBJ1-1; 10 bases are shared with TRBD1. This CDR3 has 14 residues. The junction had 16 bases not matched to a gene; V was cut back by 10 bases and J by 11 bases. Germline V gene lookup returns CDR1 MNHEY and CDR2 SVGAGI. In DNA, the CDR3 is TGTGCCATCAGGGACCTTCCCGGGACAGGGGTGGCTTTCTTT. This codes for CAIRDLPGTGVAFF.

The gene calls are TRBV19 and TRBJ2-3, with D possibly TRBD1 on 5 matching bases. The CDR3 loop spans 13 amino acids. V lost 1 base and J 4 bases, leaving 6 bases between the germline ends. Germline loops: CDR1 LNHDA, CDR2 SQIVND (reference sequence). CDR3: CASSIVTADTQYF. In DNA, the CDR3 is TGTGCCAGTAGTATAGTGACAGCAGATACGCAGTATTTT.

This clone was counted a few times. The genes are TRBV7-9 and TRBJ1-6; D call uncertain. The CDR3 is made up of 15 amino acids. The germline gives CDR1 SEHNR, CDR2 FQNEAQ (reference sequence). Trimming shortened V by 4 bases and J by 9 bases, and 16 bases separated the two germline ends. The CDR3 nucleotides read TGTGCCAGCAGCTCCGGAGGAGGAAGAGGTTCACCCCTCCACTTT. This encodes CASSSGGGRGSPLHF.

The gene calls are TRBV19 and TRBJ2-3, with D maybe TRBD2 (5 bases). The CDR3 totals 15 residues. Germline V gene data show CDR1 as LNHDA and CDR2 as SQIVND (reference sequence). V lost 3 bases to trimming and J lost 7 bases, with 17 bases between them. The CDR3 loop is CASSIGSTSLNTQYF. DNA of the CDR3: TGTGCCAGTAGTATTGGCTCTACTAGTCTAAATACGCAGTATTTT.

This chain joins TRBV9 and TRBJ1-5; D unresolved. In germline, CDR1 is SGDLS, CDR2 YYNGEE. V lost 0 bases and J 5 bases, leaving 12 bases between the germline ends. The CDR3 loop spans 15 amino acids. Written as DNA, the CDR3 is TGTGCCAGCAGCGTAGATGGGGATGGTTATCAGCCCCAGCATTTT. Translated: CASSVDGDGYQPQHF. The variable domain in full, with the rest retrieved from reference TRBV9 and TRBJ1-5, is DSGVTQTPKHLITATGQRVTLRCSPRSGDLSVYWYQQSLDQGLQFLIQYYNGEERAKGNILERFSAQQFPDLHSELNLSSLELGDSALYFCASSVDGDGYQPQHFGDGTRLSIL.

The rearrangement joins TRBV4-2 to TRBJ2-7; 11 bases map to TRBD2. The germline gives CDR1 LGHNA, CDR2 YNFKEQ. The CDR3 has 16 residues. The junction had 7 bases not matched to a gene; V was cut back by 2 bases and J by 4 bases. DNA of the CDR3: TGTGCCAGCAGCCAATCTGAGGCTAGCGGGAGGTACGAGCAGTACTTC. This sequence encodes CASSQSEASGRYEQYF.

Note on this clone: The sample contains more than one DNA sequence encoding this CDR3. V gene TRBV5-5 combines with J gene TRBJ2-2; 10 bases line up with TRBD1. CDR1 SGHKS and CDR2 YYEKEE come from the germline V gene (reference sequence). Losses at the gene ends were 4 bases for V and 5 bases for J; bases not matched to a gene: 5. This CDR3 is built from 15 residues. The CDR3 sequence: CASSPRQGATGELFF. For the CDR3, the DNA is TGTGCCAGCAGCCCACGACAGGGGGCGACCGGGGAGCTGTTTTTT.